The 22 T cell receptor beta chains below all came from one sample that was sequenced in a study of T cells in Graves' hyperthyroidism and ophthalmopathy. Amplification of TCR beta CDR3 regions used RNA as the template. A first-round RT-PCR of the TCR CDR3 used the HTBI primer set. TCRdb called the multiplex PCR reads again in MiXCR, with one record for every CDR3 protein. The sample has fewer than 450,000 distinct CDR3 sequences, about a sixth seen once; the top ten hold roughly 35%. Sequencing was performed on blood. These receptors all come from a woman younger than 45 with Graves' hyperthyroidism that later progressed to Graves' ophthalmopathy.

This clonotype was observed at least ten times. CDR3 bases: TGTGCCAGCAGTGACAGTCTGCCCACAATTCAGTACTTC. It codes for CASSDSLPTIQYF. The J gene is TRBJ2-4, the V gene TRBV6-1; D not resolved. This CDR3 is 13 amino acids long. Per germline, CDR1 MNHNS and CDR2 SASEGT. V gave up 3 bases and J gave up 10 bases, with 13 bases separating them.

Notes on this clonotype: One junction end does not reproduce the germline sequence, and a read error may be involved. This chain links TRBV28 with TRBJ1-5; 8 nucleotides agree with TRBD1. Germline CDR1 is MDHEN and CDR2 is SYDVKM. The CDR3 covers 17 residues. The CDR3 nucleotides are TGTGCCAGCAGGTCCCGGGACAGGCAATGGAGCAATCAGCTCCAGCATTTT. Residues: CASRSRDRQWSNQLQHF.

This clonotype was found many times. The CDR3 DNA sequence: TGTGCCAGCAGTTCCTCTACTGGGTCAAACGAGCAGTACTTC. The encoded protein is CASSSSTGSNEQYF. The rearrangement uses TRBV2 and TRBJ2-7; D not certain. Germline CDR1 SNHLY, CDR2 FYNNEI. The CDR3 length is 14 residues. Trimming pared 5 bases from V and 5 bases from J, leaving 16 bases between.

This clonotype was seen ten or more times. The J gene is TRBJ2-3, the V gene TRBV11-2; D may be TRBD2 (6 bases). Looked up from germline, CDR1 is SGHAT and CDR2 is FQNNGV. V dropped 0 bases and J dropped 6 bases, with 22 bases sitting between them. The CDR3 has 18 residues. Here the CDR3 DNA reads TGTGCCAGCAGCTTAGATCAATGGCGGGAACGCCTCCATGATACGCAGTATTTT. Residues: CASSLDQWRERLHDTQYF.

The table lists this clonotype with many counts. V is TRBV6-1 and J is TRBJ2-7, with a possible D match to TRBD2 (5 bases). The CDR3 extends over 10 amino acids. Germline V lookup: CDR1 MNHNS, CDR2 SASEGT. V was pared by 10 bases and J by 8 bases, with 12 bases between. Here the CDR3 DNA reads TGTGCCACCCGGGATGAAAAGCAGTACTTC. Its protein product is CATRDEKQYF.

Remarks on this clonotype: This CDR3 fails to terminate in the conserved phenylalanine or tryptophan, so it likely reflects a read error. The chain couples TRBV6-1 to TRBJ1-5; 11 bases agree with TRBD1. The V gene end was trimmed by 4 bases and the J gene end by 7 bases; junction bases not matched to a gene: 12. Germline CDR1 MNHNS, CDR2 SASEGT. The CDR3 sequence is 17 residues long. The CDR3 DNA sequence: TGTGCCAGCAGTGCCCATCTGGACAGGGGGCTTCACCAGCCCCAGCATCTT. It specifies CASSAHLDRGLHQPQHL.

This clonotype was observed many times. J is TRBJ2-5 and V is TRBV27; 7 bases match TRBD2. The junction had 9 bases not matched to a gene; V was cut back by 3 bases and J by 5 bases. CDR1 is MNHEY and CDR2 is SMNVEV in the germline V gene (reference sequence). The CDR3 has 15 amino acids. The CDR3 reads CASSFGGGGTETQYF. DNA of the CDR3: TGTGCCAGCAGTTTTGGTGGGGGGGGGACTGAGACCCAGTACTTC.

The gene calls are TRBV18 and TRBJ1-3; 8 bases agree with TRBD1. The V and J ends lost 3 bases and 0 bases, in that order; junction bases with no gene match: 16. CDR1 is KGHSH and CDR2 is LQKENI in the germline V gene. The CDR3 covers 20 residues. The CDR3 bases are TGTGCCAGCTCACCCATCATACTCTATCTGGACAGGGCCTCTGGAAACACCATATATTTT. Translation: CASSPIILYLDRASGNTIYF.

This clonotype has a count of ten or more. One end of the junction is discordant with germline, which a read error may explain. V gene TRBV28 combines with J gene TRBJ2-5; 9 bases are shared with TRBD1. Germline CDR1 MDHEN, CDR2 SYDVKM. CDR3 length equals 11 residues. The CDR3 DNA sequence: TGTGCCAGCAGTTCCCGGGACAGGGTGCACTTC. Encoded protein: CASSSRDRVHF.

V gene TRBV6-1 combines with J gene TRBJ1-1; no firm D call. Germline CDR1 reads MNHNS; CDR2 reads SASEGT. V lost 6 bases to trimming and J lost 2 bases, with 16 bases between them. This CDR3 comprises 15 residues. DNA of the CDR3: TGTGCCAGCAGATCAACTCTGGAGGGCAACACTGAAGCTTTCTTT. Its protein is CASRSTLEGNTEAFF.

This clonotype was detected many times. This chain connects TRBV27 to TRBJ1-2; TRBD1 matches at 7 bases. CDR3 length: 15 residues. The germline V gene has CDR1 MNHEY and CDR2 SMNVEV (reference sequence). V shed 2 bases, J shed 4 bases, and the junction held 7 bases outside the gene matches. CDR3 region: CASSLLQGGFYGYTF. As DNA, the CDR3 is TGTGCCAGCAGTTTACTTCAGGGGGGCTTCTATGGCTACACCTTC.

With regard to this clonotype: A clone one base away is much larger, so this may be a read error. The chain couples TRBV19 to TRBJ2-1; D perhaps matches TRBD1 (5 bases). Looked up from germline, CDR1 is LNHDA and CDR2 is SQIVND (reference sequence). The CDR3 consists of 13 residues. CDR3 bases: TGTGCCGGTAGTGACAGTTCCTACAATGAGCAGTTCTTC. It yields the protein CAGSDSSYNEQFF. The variable domain in full, with the rest retrieved from reference TRBV19 and TRBJ2-1, is DGGITQSPKYLFRKEGQNVTLSCEQNLNHDAMYWYRQDPGQGLRLIYYSQIVNDFQKGDIAEGYSVSREKKESFPLTVTSAQKNPTAFYLCAGSDSSYNEQFFGPGTRLTVL.

This clonotype was seen at least ten times. In nucleotides, the CDR3 is TGTGCCAGCAGTCTAGACGTCTCCTACAATGAGCAGTTCTTC. This translates into CASSLDVSYNEQFF. The genes are TRBV2 and TRBJ2-1, with unresolved D. V shed 5 bases and J shed 0 bases, with 8 bases lying between them. This CDR3 contains 14 residues. CDR1 is SNHLY and CDR2 is FYNNEI in the germline V gene.

In its sample, this clonotype was seen many times. The chain carries TRBV12-3 or TRBV12-4 and TRBJ2-5, with 8 bases that match TRBD2. V shed 6 bases and J 2 bases; nucleotides not matched to a gene: 8. CDR3 length: 15 residues. For the CDR3, the DNA is TGTGCCAGCAGCTTAACCGGGGGGGCGCAAGAGACCCAGTACTTC. Translating it yields CASSLTGGAQETQYF.

This chain links TRBV20-1 with TRBJ2-1; 9 nucleotides agree with TRBD2. Germline V lookup: CDR1 DFQATT, CDR2 SNEGSKA (reference sequence). Trimming removed 0 bases from V and 6 bases from J; junction bases left unmatched: 12. The CDR3 covers 17 residues. In DNA form, the CDR3 reads TGCAGTGCTAGAGACCCCTGGGCGGGAGGGCCGGGCAATGAGCAGTTCTTC. Its protein product is CSARDPWAGGPGNEQFF.

This clonotype came up a few times. The J gene is TRBJ2-2, the V gene TRBV9; 8 nucleotides match TRBD2. V lost 5 bases to trimming and J lost 4 bases; unmatched junction nucleotides: 16. The CDR3 is 18 residues long. Germline V CDR1 and CDR2: SGDLS, YYNGEE. The chain's CDR3 is CASRGGPGTSSFTGELFF. CDR3 sequence (DNA): TGTGCCAGCAGGGGGGGTCCCGGGACTAGTTCGTTCACCGGGGAGCTGTTTTTT.

This clonotype has a count of ten or more. V and J are TRBV29-1 and TRBJ1-1, with D hard to call. The germline V gene has CDR1 SQVTM and CDR2 ANQGSEA. The V gene lost 4 bases and the J gene lost 1 base, with 4 bases spanning the gap. The CDR3 consists of 11 residues. The CDR3 sequence: CSVGKNTEAFF. The CDR3 DNA sequence: TGCAGCGTTGGAAAGAACACTGAAGCTTTCTTT.

The chain links TRBV7-9 to TRBJ1-2, with 9 bases aligning to TRBD1. The CDR3 runs 17 residues. Germline V gene lookup returns CDR1 SEHNR and CDR2 FQNEAQ (reference sequence). Trimming removed 4 bases from V and 0 bases from J; junction bases left unmatched: 9. This chain's CDR3 is CASSSSRDRDSNYGYTF. The CDR3 DNA sequence: TGTGCCAGCAGCTCGTCCCGGGACAGGGACTCTAACTATGGCTACACCTTC.

Concerning this clonotype: With a much larger clone just one base away, this may be a read error. The chain is built from TRBV5-6 and TRBJ2-7; D is perhaps TRBD1 (5 bases). This CDR3 is built from 14 residues. Germline V lookup: CDR1 SGHDT, CDR2 YYEEEE. The V end lost 4 bases, the J end lost 5 bases, and 16 bases lay between the germline ends. CDR3 in DNA: TGTGCCAGCAGCACCACGGCAGGGTCCCACGAGCAGTACTTC. Translation: CASSTTAGSHEQYF.

The table lists this clonotype with many counts. Here the CDR3 reads CSVVVPRVNSIWVGGEKLFF. The CDR3 nucleotides are TGCAGCGTTGTTGTCCCGAGGGTTAACTCGATCTGGGTCGGAGGCGAAAAACTGTTTTTT. This chain links TRBV29-1 with TRBJ1-4; D call uncertain. This CDR3 contains 20 residues. Looked up from germline, CDR1 is SQVTM and CDR2 is ANQGSEA. Trimming removed 4 bases at V and 8 bases at J, with 35 bases between.

The chain carries TRBV12-3 or TRBV12-4 and TRBJ2-3, with TRBD1 matching over 8 bases. This CDR3 has 16 amino acids. V lost 3 bases, J lost 3 bases, and 8 bases stayed unmatched. Written as DNA, the CDR3 is TGTGCCAGCAGTTTCAGGGGGCCCCCTCTGACAGATACGCAGTATTTT. Translation: CASSFRGPPLTDTQYF.

CDR3 residues: CASTAGGAYEQYV. The CDR3, as DNA: TGTGCCAGCACCGCGGGGGGGGCCTACGAGCAGTACGTC. The chain has TRBV6-1 and TRBJ2-7, with 9 bases matching TRBD2. This CDR3 has 13 residues. The germline gives CDR1 MNHNS, CDR2 SASEGT. The junction had 3 bases not matched to a gene; V was cut back by 7 bases and J by 2 bases.